The present T cell receptor beta chain was sequenced within a study of B cell selection in AIRE deficiency. Study-level results: CDR3s were shorter in shared Treg sequences, reflecting few non-templated nucleotide insertions.

In the authors' workflow: Pooled Tregs gave some 60,000 patient and over 8.5x10^4 donor TCRbeta sequences. Profiled with immunoSEQ multiplex PCR; TCRdb holds only in-frame clones, not every one. D and trimming were read from the DNA, whereas the V and J calls and clone size are those reported in that table. The sample holds roughly 24,000 clones, roughly 90% seen once. Trimming shortened V by 5 bases and J by 7 bases, and 15 bases separated the two germline ends. Germline V lookup: CDR1 SGHTA, CDR2 FQGTGA. The CDR3 runs 13 residues. As to this clone: Its antigen is still unknown.

The regulatory T cell sort gate was CD4+CD25hiCD127low/negative. The TCR sequence derives from a human donor in good health. The chain couples TRBV7-3 to TRBJ2-7; D is possibly TRBD1 (6 bases). Sequencing was carried out using CD4+CD25+ Tregs sorted from PBMCs. The CDR3 bases are TGTGCCAGCAGCAACGTGGGGGCTCGAGAGCAGTACTTC. Translation gives CASSNVGAREQYF.